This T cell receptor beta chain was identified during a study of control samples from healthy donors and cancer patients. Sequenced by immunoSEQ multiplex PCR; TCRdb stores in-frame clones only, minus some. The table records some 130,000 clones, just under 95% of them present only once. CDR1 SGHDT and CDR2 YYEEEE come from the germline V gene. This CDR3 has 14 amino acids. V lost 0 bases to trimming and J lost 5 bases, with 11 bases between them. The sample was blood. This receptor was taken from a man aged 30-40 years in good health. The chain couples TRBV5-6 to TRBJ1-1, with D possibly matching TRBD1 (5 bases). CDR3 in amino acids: CASSLGGKGTEAFF. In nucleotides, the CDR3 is TGTGCCAGCAGCTTGGGGGGGAAAGGTACTGAAGCTTTCTTT.